This is a list of T cell receptor beta chains from one sample in a study of blood T cell repertoires in COVID-19. Clones were sequenced by immunoSEQ multiplex PCR, and TCRdb holds only the in-frame ones, with some missing. The sample consists of 300,000 to 350,000 clones, roughly 86% of them appearing once. The material sequenced was peripheral blood. The source of these receptors is a woman aged 70-85 years with COVID-19, enrolled during active disease. CDR3s include the opening cysteine and the closing phenylalanine or tryptophan. D genes are given only for firm matches. Expanded clones are given a class, and other clones once, few, many or no size at all.

cdr3_aa: CASSHPGTPGWNEQFF; cdr3_nt: TGTGCCAGCAGCCATCCCGGGACACCCGGGTGGAATGAGCAGTTCTTC; v_call: TRBV13; d_call: NA; j_call: TRBJ2-1; cdr3_length: 16; clone_size: NA
cdr3_aa: CASSLERLAGGYNEQFF; cdr3_nt: TGCGCCAGCAGCTTGGAGCGGCTAGCGGGGGGGTACAATGAGCAGTTCTTC; v_call: TRBV5-1; d_call: TRBD2; j_call: TRBJ2-1; cdr3_length: 17; clone_size: NA
cdr3_aa: CASSIFGGYTF; cdr3_nt: TGTGCCAGTAGTATTTTCGGGGGCTACACCTTC; v_call: TRBV19; d_call: NA; j_call: TRBJ1-2; cdr3_length: 11; clone_size: NA
cdr3_aa: CASGSPGGGGYTF; cdr3_nt: TGTGCCAGCGGCTCCCCAGGTGGAGGGGGCTACACCTTC; v_call: TRBV5-4; d_call: NA; j_call: TRBJ1-2; cdr3_length: 13; clone_size: NA
cdr3_aa: CASSQNPYDEQFF; cdr3_nt: TGTGCCAGCAGCCAAAACCCCTATGATGAGCAGTTCTTC; v_call: TRBV6-5; d_call: NA; j_call: TRBJ2-1; cdr3_length: 13; clone_size: NA
cdr3_aa: CASSIRLGADTQYF; cdr3_nt: TGTGCCAGCAGCATAAGACTAGGGGCAGATACGCAGTATTTT; v_call: TRBV21-1; d_call: NA; j_call: TRBJ2-3; cdr3_length: 14; clone_size: NA
cdr3_aa: CASSPGTSRGREQFF; cdr3_nt: TGCGCCAGCAGCCCAGGGACGTCCAGGGGTCGAGAGCAGTTCTTC; v_call: TRBV5-1; d_call: NA; j_call: TRBJ2-1; cdr3_length: 15; clone_size: NA
cdr3_aa: CAISEAGTGETQYF; cdr3_nt: TGTGCCATCAGTGAGGCCGGGACAGGGGAGACCCAGTACTTC; v_call: TRBV10-3; d_call: TRBD1; j_call: TRBJ2-5; cdr3_length: 14; clone_size: NA
cdr3_aa: CASSLEGQGVFGYTF; cdr3_nt: TGCGCCAGCAGCTTGGAGGGACAGGGGGTGTTTGGCTACACCTTC; v_call: TRBV5-1; d_call: TRBD1; j_call: TRBJ1-2; cdr3_length: 15; clone_size: few
cdr3_aa: CSASQGALGANVLTF; cdr3_nt: TGCAGTGCTAGTCAGGGGGCTTTGGGGGCCAACGTCCTGACTTTC; v_call: TRBV20-1; d_call: TRBD1; j_call: TRBJ2-6; cdr3_length: 15; clone_size: NA
cdr3_aa: CASSYPSNTEAFF; cdr3_nt: TGTGCCAGCAGTTACCCCAGTAACACTGAAGCTTTCTTT; v_call: TRBV6-6; d_call: NA; j_call: TRBJ1-1; cdr3_length: 13; clone_size: NA
cdr3_aa: CASSSPRTVNTEAFF; cdr3_nt: TGTGCCAGCAGCTCTCCACGGACAGTGAACACTGAAGCTTTCTTT; v_call: TRBV6-2/TRBV6-3; d_call: NA; j_call: TRBJ1-1; cdr3_length: 15; clone_size: NA
cdr3_aa: CASSFGPGEKLFF; cdr3_nt: TGCGCCAGCAGCTTTGGGCCAGGCGAAAAACTGTTTTTT; v_call: TRBV5-1; d_call: NA; j_call: TRBJ1-4; cdr3_length: 13; clone_size: NA
cdr3_aa: CASSLGILAESQETQYF; cdr3_nt: TGCGCCAGCAGCTTGGGGATCCTAGCGGAGAGCCAAGAGACCCAGTACTTC; v_call: TRBV5-1; d_call: TRBD2; j_call: TRBJ2-5; cdr3_length: 17; clone_size: NA
cdr3_aa: CASSSSTGLSKQYF; cdr3_nt: TGTGCCAGCTCAAGCTCGACAGGCCTTTCGAAGCAGTACTTC; v_call: TRBV18; d_call: NA; j_call: TRBJ2-7; cdr3_length: 14; clone_size: NA
cdr3_aa: CASSIAWTSGGDDEQFF; cdr3_nt: TGTGCCAGTAGTATAGCTTGGACTAGCGGGGGGGACGATGAGCAGTTCTTC; v_call: TRBV19; d_call: TRBD2; j_call: TRBJ2-1; cdr3_length: 17; clone_size: NA
cdr3_aa: CASSRSGTGLYEQYF; cdr3_nt: TGTGCCAGCAGCCGATCCGGGACAGGTCTCTACGAGCAGTACTTC; v_call: TRBV3-1/TRBV3-2; d_call: TRBD1; j_call: TRBJ2-7; cdr3_length: 15; clone_size: NA
cdr3_aa: CASSLAATPSAPNYGYTF; cdr3_nt: TGTGCCAGCAGCTTAGCGGCGACTCCATCCGCACCTAACTATGGCTACACCTTC; v_call: TRBV7-8; d_call: NA; j_call: TRBJ1-2; cdr3_length: 18; clone_size: NA
cdr3_aa: CASSHPTGSRYEQYF; cdr3_nt: TGTGCCAGCAGTCACCCGACAGGGTCGCGTTACGAGCAGTACTTC; v_call: TRBV6-6; d_call: TRBD1; j_call: TRBJ2-7; cdr3_length: 15; clone_size: NA
cdr3_aa: CASSHRETSTDTQYF; cdr3_nt: TGTGCCAGCAGCCACAGGGAAACTAGCACAGATACGCAGTATTTT; v_call: TRBV5-6; d_call: NA; j_call: TRBJ2-3; cdr3_length: 15; clone_size: NA
cdr3_aa: CASSRPTGGILYEQYF; cdr3_nt: TGTGCCAGCAGCCGTCCGACAGGGGGGATCCTATACGAGCAGTACTTC; v_call: TRBV6-2/TRBV6-3; d_call: TRBD1; j_call: TRBJ2-7; cdr3_length: 16; clone_size: NA
cdr3_aa: CASSLDLYTGELFF; cdr3_nt: TGTGCCAGCAGCTTAGATCTATACACCGGGGAGCTGTTTTTT; v_call: TRBV7-3; d_call: NA; j_call: TRBJ2-2; cdr3_length: 14; clone_size: once
cdr3_aa: CASSVGQFGYTF; cdr3_nt: TGTGCCAGCAGCGTAGGGCAGTTTGGCTACACCTTC; v_call: TRBV9; d_call: NA; j_call: TRBJ1-2; cdr3_length: 12; clone_size: NA
cdr3_aa: CASSQDTGDRRKGLHF; cdr3_nt: TGTGCCAGCAGCCAAGATACTGGGGACAGGAGGAAGGGACTCCACTTT; v_call: TRBV3-1/TRBV3-2; d_call: TRBD1; j_call: TRBJ1-6; cdr3_length: 16; clone_size: NA
cdr3_aa: CASRGSRGDRGQNQPQHF; cdr3_nt: TGTGCCAGCAGAGGCAGTCGGGGGGACAGGGGGCAAAATCAGCCCCAGCATTTT; v_call: TRBV2; d_call: TRBD1; j_call: TRBJ1-5; cdr3_length: 18; clone_size: NA
cdr3_aa: CAISVGEGLREKLFF; cdr3_nt: TGTGCCATCAGTGTAGGGGAGGGCCTACGTGAAAAACTGTTTTTT; v_call: TRBV10-3; d_call: NA; j_call: TRBJ1-4; cdr3_length: 15; clone_size: NA
cdr3_aa: CASAHRDKSTYEQYF; cdr3_nt: TGTGCCAGCGCCCACCGGGACAAGTCGACCTACGAGCAGTACTTC; v_call: TRBV6-5; d_call: NA; j_call: TRBJ2-7; cdr3_length: 15; clone_size: NA
cdr3_aa: CATSRAGSNTGELFF; cdr3_nt: TGTGCCACCAGTAGAGCAGGGTCGAACACCGGGGAGCTGTTTTTT; v_call: TRBV24-1; d_call: NA; j_call: TRBJ2-2; cdr3_length: 15; clone_size: NA
cdr3_aa: CASSLDGEATEAFF; cdr3_nt: TGCGCCAGCAGCTTGGATGGGGAGGCAACTGAAGCTTTCTTT; v_call: TRBV5-1; d_call: NA; j_call: TRBJ1-1; cdr3_length: 14; clone_size: NA
cdr3_aa: CAISAGHMDTEAFF; cdr3_nt: TGTGCCATCAGTGCGGGACATATGGACACTGAAGCTTTCTTT; v_call: TRBV10-3; d_call: NA; j_call: TRBJ1-1; cdr3_length: 14; clone_size: NA
cdr3_aa: CASSLDRGSEAFF; cdr3_nt: TGTGCCAGCTCCCTGGACAGGGGCTCTGAAGCTTTCTTT; v_call: TRBV18; d_call: TRBD1; j_call: TRBJ1-1; cdr3_length: 13; clone_size: NA
cdr3_aa: CASSPHGGVGQPQHF; cdr3_nt: TGTGCCAGCAGCCCCCACGGGGGAGTAGGTCAGCCCCAGCATTTT; v_call: TRBV9; d_call: NA; j_call: TRBJ1-5; cdr3_length: 15; clone_size: NA
cdr3_aa: CASSQQGRDSPLHF; cdr3_nt: TGTGCCAGCTCACAACAGGGACGGGATTCACCCCTCCACTTT; v_call: TRBV18; d_call: NA; j_call: TRBJ1-6; cdr3_length: 14; clone_size: NA
cdr3_aa: CASSQDWQGDRTEAFF; cdr3_nt: TGCGCCAGCAGCCAAGATTGGCAGGGGGATCGGACTGAAGCTTTCTTT; v_call: TRBV4-3; d_call: TRBD1; j_call: TRBJ1-1; cdr3_length: 16; clone_size: NA
cdr3_aa: CASSIWSGIEQYF; cdr3_nt: TGTGCCAGTAGTATCTGGTCGGGAATCGAGCAGTACTTC; v_call: TRBV19; d_call: NA; j_call: TRBJ2-7; cdr3_length: 13; clone_size: NA
cdr3_aa: CASSVEGGLSAANTQYF; cdr3_nt: TGTGCCAGTAGTGTGGAAGGGGGTCTCTCCGCCGCAAATACGCAGTATTTT; v_call: TRBV19; d_call: NA; j_call: TRBJ2-3; cdr3_length: 17; clone_size: NA
cdr3_aa: CASSPFPDSEAFF; cdr3_nt: TGTGCCAGCTCACCGTTCCCGGACAGCGAAGCTTTCTTT; v_call: TRBV18; d_call: NA; j_call: TRBJ1-1; cdr3_length: 13; clone_size: NA
cdr3_aa: CASSPSSEGSYGYTF; cdr3_nt: TGTGCCAGCTCACCGTCGTCGGAGGGATCGTATGGCTACACCTTC; v_call: TRBV18; d_call: NA; j_call: TRBJ1-2; cdr3_length: 15; clone_size: NA
cdr3_aa: CASSQENSGYFTGELFF; cdr3_nt: TGTGCCAGCAGCCAAGAAAATAGCGGATACTTCACCGGGGAGCTGTTTTTT; v_call: TRBV4-2; d_call: NA; j_call: TRBJ2-2; cdr3_length: 17; clone_size: NA
cdr3_aa: CASSLGRRGSYGYTF; cdr3_nt: TGTGCCAGCAGCTTGGGGCGCAGGGGAAGCTATGGCTACACCTTC; v_call: TRBV5-6; d_call: NA; j_call: TRBJ1-2; cdr3_length: 15; clone_size: NA
cdr3_aa: CATSDRGQNYGYTF; cdr3_nt: TGTGCCACCAGTGATCGCGGACAGAACTATGGCTACACCTTC; v_call: TRBV24-1; d_call: NA; j_call: TRBJ1-2; cdr3_length: 14; clone_size: NA
cdr3_aa: CASSLGDRALSGNTIYF; cdr3_nt: TGTGCCAGCAGCTTGGGAGACAGGGCTCTCTCTGGAAACACCATATATTTT; v_call: TRBV7-9; d_call: TRBD1; j_call: TRBJ1-3; cdr3_length: 17; clone_size: NA
cdr3_aa: CATSLTRSNTEAFF; cdr3_nt: TGTGCCACCAGCCTGACAAGGTCGAACACTGAAGCTTTCTTT; v_call: TRBV15; d_call: NA; j_call: TRBJ1-1; cdr3_length: 14; clone_size: NA
cdr3_aa: CASSQAQLSRNSQPQHF; cdr3_nt: TGCGCCAGCAGTCAAGCCCAGTTGAGCAGGAATAGTCAGCCCCAGCATTTT; v_call: TRBV4-3; d_call: NA; j_call: TRBJ1-5; cdr3_length: 17; clone_size: NA
cdr3_aa: CAWRRQGASGNTIYF; cdr3_nt: TGTGCCTGGAGACGACAGGGGGCCTCTGGAAACACCATATATTTT; v_call: TRBV30; d_call: TRBD1; j_call: TRBJ1-3; cdr3_length: 15; clone_size: once